This TCR beta chain was sequenced in a study of blood T cell repertoires in COVID-19. Germline trimming cut 9 bases from V and 7 bases from J; bases unmatched to any gene: 13. CDR1 MDHEN and CDR2 SYDVKM come from the germline V gene. The CDR3 extends over 15 amino acids. Under the authors' procedure: Nucleated cell counts were estimated from reference gene primer amplification. This table comes from immunoSEQ multiplex PCR, and its TCRdb copy is limited to in-frame clones, with some not included. That table is the source of V, J and clone size, and D and trimming were worked out from the DNA. Of around 260,000 clones in the sample, roughly 90% were seen once.

Sequencing was performed on peripheral blood. This receptor was taken from a man in his thirties or forties with acute or convalescent COVID-19. This chain links TRBV28 with TRBJ1-2; 11 nucleotides align to TRBD1. The CDR3 sequence is CASTPPWTGGSGYTF. CDR3 coding DNA: TGTGCCAGTACTCCGCCGTGGACAGGGGGCTCTGGCTACACCTTC.